This T cell receptor (beta chain) stems from a study of OX40 agonist ivuxolimab in advanced cancers. Study-level results: Researchers report that CD8+ T cells had, on average, more expanded clones than CD4+.

Germline CDR1 LGHNT, CDR2 FRNRAP. The CDR3 consists of 14 residues. J gave up 0 bases and V 9 bases, and 4 bases lay outside the gene matches. This clone was observed a few times. The antigen remains unidentified. Sequencing was performed with immunoSEQ multiplex PCR; in TCRdb, only in-frame clones are kept and a portion is missing. The sample includes roughly 14,000 clones, 82% of them seen just once. Patients who had autoimmune disease history or got systemic immunosuppression were left out. Specimen: CD4+ or CD8+ T cells sorted from blood, collected in a trial of the OX40 agonist ivuxolimab. This clonotype was obtained from an adult with an advanced solid tumor such as melanoma, head and neck, liver or kidney cancer. This chain uses TRBV12-5 with TRBJ1-1; 10 bases line up with TRBD1. CDR3 sequence reads: CASKTGGLNTEAFF. The CDR3 DNA reads TGTGCTAGCAAGACAGGGGGCTTGAACACTGAAGCTTTCTTT.